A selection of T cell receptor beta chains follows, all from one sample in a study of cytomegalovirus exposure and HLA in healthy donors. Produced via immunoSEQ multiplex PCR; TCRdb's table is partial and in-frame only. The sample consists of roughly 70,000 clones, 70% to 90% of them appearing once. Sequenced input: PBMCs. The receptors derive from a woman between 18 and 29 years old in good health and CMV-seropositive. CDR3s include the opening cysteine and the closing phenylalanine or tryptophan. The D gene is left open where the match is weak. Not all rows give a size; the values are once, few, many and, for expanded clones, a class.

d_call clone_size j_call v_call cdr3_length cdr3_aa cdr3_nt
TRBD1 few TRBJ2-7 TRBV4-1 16 CASSQGPGQPSYEQYF TGCGCCAGCAGCCAGGGGCCGGGACAGCCTTCCTACGAGCAGTACTTC
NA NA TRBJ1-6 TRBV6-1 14 CASSEPLEGTPLHF TGTGCCAGCAGTGAACCCCTTGAGGGTACGCCCCTCCACTTT
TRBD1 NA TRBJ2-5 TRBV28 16 CASSGLGTDVLETQYF TGTGCCAGCAGTGGCCTGGGGACAGATGTCCTGGAGACCCAGTACTTC
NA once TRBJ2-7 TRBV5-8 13 CASSLAGTYEQYF TGTGCCAGCAGCTTGGCGGGTACCTACGAGCAGTACTTC
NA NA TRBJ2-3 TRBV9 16 CASSVGAFSSTDTQYF TGTGCCAGCAGCGTAGGGGCTTTCTCTAGCACAGATACGCAGTATTTT
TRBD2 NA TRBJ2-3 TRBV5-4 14 CASSLAGVKNTQYF TGTGCCAGCAGCTTAGCGGGAGTAAAAAATACGCAGTATTTT
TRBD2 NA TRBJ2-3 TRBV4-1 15 CASEAQRGGTDTQYF TGCGCCAGCGAAGCGCAGCGGGGGGGCACAGATACGCAGTATTTT
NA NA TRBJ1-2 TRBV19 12 CASDDRNYGYTF TGTGCCAGTGACGACAGAAACTATGGCTACACCTTC
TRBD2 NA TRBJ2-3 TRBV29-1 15 CSGYSSGEATDTQYF TGCAGCGGCTATTCTAGCGGGGAGGCCACAGATACGCAGTATTTT
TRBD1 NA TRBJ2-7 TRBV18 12 CASSRTGGEQYF TGTGCCAGCTCACGAACAGGGGGCGAGCAGTACTTC
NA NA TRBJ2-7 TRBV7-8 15 CASSLSPGHTYEQYF TGTGCCAGCAGCTTAAGTCCGGGACACACCTACGAGCAGTACTTC
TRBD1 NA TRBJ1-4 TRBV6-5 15 CASRHTTGVNEKLFF TGTGCCAGCAGGCATACGACAGGGGTGAACGAAAAACTGTTTTTT
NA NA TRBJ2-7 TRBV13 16 CASSLGWEQSSYEQYF TGTGCCAGCAGCTTAGGCTGGGAGCAAAGCTCCTACGAGCAGTACTTC
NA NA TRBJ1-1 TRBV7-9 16 CASSLGTGNPNTEAFF TGTGCCAGCAGCTTGGGAACAGGGAATCCGAACACTGAAGCTTTCTTT
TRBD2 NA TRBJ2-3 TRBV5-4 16 CASSLGGRGRGDTQYF TGTGCCAGCAGCTTGGGCGGGCGCGGGAGAGGCGATACGCAGTATTTT
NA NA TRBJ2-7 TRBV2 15 CASSESQGSSYEQYF TGTGCCAGCAGTGAATCGCAGGGAAGCTCCTACGAGCAGTACTTC
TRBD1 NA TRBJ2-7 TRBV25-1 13 CASRTGDSYEQYF TGTGCCAGCAGAACAGGGGACTCCTACGAGCAGTACTTC
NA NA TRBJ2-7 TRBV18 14 CASSPAGESGEQYF TGTGCCAGCTCACCCGCAGGGGAGTCTGGCGAGCAGTACTTC
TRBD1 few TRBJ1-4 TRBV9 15 CASSVEEGASEKLFF TGTGCCAGCAGCGTAGAGGAGGGGGCGAGTGAAAAACTGTTTTTT
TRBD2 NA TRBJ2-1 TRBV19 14 CASSILAANPEQFF TGTGCCAGTAGTATTCTAGCGGCGAACCCTGAGCAGTTCTTC
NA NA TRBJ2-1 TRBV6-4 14 CASSEKTESNEQFF TGTGCCAGCAGTGAGAAGACAGAATCCAATGAGCAGTTCTTC
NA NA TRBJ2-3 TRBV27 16 CASSLSIPGSTDTQYF TGTGCCAGCAGTTTATCGATTCCGGGTAGCACAGATACGCAGTATTTT
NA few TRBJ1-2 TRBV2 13 CASSDRGIGGYTF TGTGCCAGCAGTGACAGGGGAATTGGTGGCTACACCTTC
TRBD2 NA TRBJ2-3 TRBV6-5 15 CASSVIAGDTDTQYF TGTGCCAGCAGTGTCATAGCGGGGGACACAGATACGCAGTATTTT
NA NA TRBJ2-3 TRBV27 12 CASSFYTDTQYF TGTGCCAGCAGTTTTTACACAGATACGCAGTATTTT
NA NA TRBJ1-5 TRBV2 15 CASSENSNSNQPQHF TGTGCCAGCAGTGAAAACAGTAATAGCAATCAGCCCCAGCATTTT
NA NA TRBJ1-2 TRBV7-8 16 CASSFLAGQTSSGYTF TGTGCCAGCAGCTTCCTTGCTGGACAGACTTCGAGTGGCTACACCTTC
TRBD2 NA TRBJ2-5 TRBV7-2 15 CASSLGGGLGETQYF TGTGCCAGCAGCTTAGGCGGGGGATTGGGGGAGACCCAGTACTTC
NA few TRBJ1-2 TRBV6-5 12 CASSTPPGGYTF TGTGCCAGCAGTACACCTCCGGGAGGCTACACCTTC
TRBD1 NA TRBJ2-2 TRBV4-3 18 CASSSLNRGYANTGELFF TGCGCCAGCAGTTCCCTCAACAGGGGATACGCGAACACCGGGGAGCTGTTTTTT
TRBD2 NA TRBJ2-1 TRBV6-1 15 CASSEQASGSDEQFF TGTGCCAGCAGTGAACAGGCTAGCGGGAGTGATGAGCAGTTCTTC
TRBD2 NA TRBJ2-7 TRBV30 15 CAWNPRLAGTYEQYF TGTGCCTGGAATCCTAGGCTAGCGGGAACCTACGAGCAGTACTTC
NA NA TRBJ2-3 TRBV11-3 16 CASSPGDGTPTDTQYF TGTGCCAGCAGCCCAGGCGACGGGACACCCACAGATACGCAGTATTTT
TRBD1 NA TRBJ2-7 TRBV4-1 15 CASSFTGTGTYEQYF TGCGCCAGCAGCTTCACTGGGACAGGGACGTACGAGCAGTACTTC
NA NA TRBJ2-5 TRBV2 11 CASSVQETQYF TGTGCCAGCAGTGTACAGGAGACCCAGTACTTC
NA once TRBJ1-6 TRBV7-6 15 CASSLLQGSGSPLHF TGTGCCAGCAGCCTCTTACAGGGATCTGGCTCACCCCTCCACTTT
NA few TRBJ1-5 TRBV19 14 CASSIKGGNQPQHF TGTGCCAGTAGTATAAAAGGGGGCAATCAGCCCCAGCATTTT
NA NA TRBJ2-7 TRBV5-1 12 CASQDDSYEQYF TGCGCCAGCCAGGATGACTCCTACGAGCAGTACTTC
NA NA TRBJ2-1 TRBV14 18 CASSREDRLIIDCNEQFF TGTGCCAGCAGCAGGGAGGACAGGTTGATCATTGATTGCAATGAGCAGTTCTTC
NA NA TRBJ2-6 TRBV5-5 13 CASSLSGANVLTF TGTGCCAGCAGCCTTTCCGGGGCCAACGTCCTGACTTTC
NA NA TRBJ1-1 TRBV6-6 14 CASSYSGRATEAFF TGTGCCAGCAGTTACTCCGGCAGGGCGACTGAAGCTTTCTTT
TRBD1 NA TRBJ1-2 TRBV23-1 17 CASSPNDRVSQNYGYTF TGCGCCAGCAGTCCCAACGACAGGGTAAGCCAGAACTATGGCTACACCTTC
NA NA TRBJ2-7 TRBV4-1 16 CASSQDRDPGVGEQYF TGCGCCAGCAGCCAAGATAGGGACCCGGGGGTTGGCGAGCAGTACTTC
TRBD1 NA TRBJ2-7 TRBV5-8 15 CASNSAGTGDYEQYF TGTGCCAGCAACTCTGCCGGGACAGGGGACTACGAGCAGTACTTC
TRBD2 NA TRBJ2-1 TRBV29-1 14 CSVEFWGGDNEQFF TGCAGCGTTGAGTTTTGGGGGGGTGATAATGAGCAGTTCTTC
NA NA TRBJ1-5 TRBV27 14 CASSSTGNNQPQHF TGTGCCAGCAGTTCTACAGGGAACAATCAGCCCCAGCATTTT
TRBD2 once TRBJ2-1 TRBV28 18 CASSLFSKREGPYNEQFF TGTGCCAGCAGTTTATTTTCCAAGCGGGAGGGCCCCTACAATGAGCAGTTCTTC